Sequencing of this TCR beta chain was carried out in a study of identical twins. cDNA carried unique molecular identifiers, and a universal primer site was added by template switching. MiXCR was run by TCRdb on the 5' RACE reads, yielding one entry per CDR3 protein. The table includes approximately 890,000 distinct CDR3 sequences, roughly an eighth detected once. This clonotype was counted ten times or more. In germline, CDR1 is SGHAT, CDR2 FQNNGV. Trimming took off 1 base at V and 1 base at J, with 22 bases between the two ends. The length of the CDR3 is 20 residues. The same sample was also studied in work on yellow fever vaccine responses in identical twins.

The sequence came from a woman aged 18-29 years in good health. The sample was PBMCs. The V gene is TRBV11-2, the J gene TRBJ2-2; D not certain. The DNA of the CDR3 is TGTGCCAGCAGCTTAGTATGGCTAGGCCGATTCGCTATGAACACCGGGGAGCTGTTTTTT. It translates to CASSLVWLGRFAMNTGELFF.